This TCR beta chain comes out of a study of blood T cell dynamics during melanoma immunotherapy. For the study at large: Patients with metastatic melanoma got pembrolizumab or nivolumab-ipilimumab as first-line care. Study-level points and caveats: Clones driving repertoire changes may be melanoma-specific or general immune activation.

The method was immunoSEQ multiplex PCR; TCRdb's version includes in-frame clones alone and lacks a portion of them. Among 11,000 or so clones, roughly 90% were seen once, and the ten largest hold less than 25%. The CDR3 has 14 amino acids. J lost 3 bases, V lost 5 bases, and 5 bases had no gene match. CDR1 is SEHNR and CDR2 is FQNEAQ in the germline V gene (reference sequence). Time point in this sample: week 3, after first cycle of checkpoint inhibitor. Prior systemic cancer therapy, immunosuppressant use and other active malignancies excluded patients. Regarding this clone: Its cognate antigen is unknown.

This TCR was recovered from a human donor with melanoma. Sequenced material: blood, taken from a patient treated with checkpoint blockade. The chain carries TRBV7-9 and TRBJ2-7, with 9 bases identical to TRBD1. CDR3 DNA sequence: TGTGCCAGCAGCGACCGGGACAGGGTCTACGAGCAGTACTTC. This sequence encodes CASSDRDRVYEQYF.